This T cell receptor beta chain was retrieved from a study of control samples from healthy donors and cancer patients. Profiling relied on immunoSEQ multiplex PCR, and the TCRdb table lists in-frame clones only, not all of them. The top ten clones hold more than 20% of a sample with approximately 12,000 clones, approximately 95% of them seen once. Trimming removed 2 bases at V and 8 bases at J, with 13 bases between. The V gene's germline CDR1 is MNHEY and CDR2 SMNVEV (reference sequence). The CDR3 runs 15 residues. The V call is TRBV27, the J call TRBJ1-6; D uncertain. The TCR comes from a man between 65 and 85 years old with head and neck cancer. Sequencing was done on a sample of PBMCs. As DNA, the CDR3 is TGTGCCAGCAGTTTAGTGGGCGTTTCGGATTCACCCCTCCACTTT. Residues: CASSLVGVSDSPLHF.